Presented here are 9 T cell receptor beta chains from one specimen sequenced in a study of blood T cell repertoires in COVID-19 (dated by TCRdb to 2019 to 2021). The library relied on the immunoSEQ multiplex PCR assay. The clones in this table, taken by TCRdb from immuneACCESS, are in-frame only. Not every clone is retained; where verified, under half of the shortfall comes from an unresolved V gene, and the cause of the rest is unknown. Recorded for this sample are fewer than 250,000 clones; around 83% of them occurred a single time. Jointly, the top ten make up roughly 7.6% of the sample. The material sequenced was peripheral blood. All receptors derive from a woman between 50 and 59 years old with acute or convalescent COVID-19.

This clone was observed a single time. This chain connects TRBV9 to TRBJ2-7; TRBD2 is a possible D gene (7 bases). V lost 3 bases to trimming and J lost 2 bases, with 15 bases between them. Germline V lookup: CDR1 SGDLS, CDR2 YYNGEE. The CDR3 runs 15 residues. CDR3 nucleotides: TGTGCCAGCAGCGCCGGGGCCGGGGGGCCCTACGAGCAGTACTTC. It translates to CASSAGAGGPYEQYF.

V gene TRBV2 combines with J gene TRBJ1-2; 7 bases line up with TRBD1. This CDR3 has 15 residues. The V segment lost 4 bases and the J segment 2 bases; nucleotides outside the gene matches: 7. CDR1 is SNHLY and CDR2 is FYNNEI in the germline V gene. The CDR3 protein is CASSVQGTANYGYTF. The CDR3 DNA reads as TGTGCCAGCAGTGTGCAAGGGACAGCCAACTATGGCTACACCTTC.

The DNA of the CDR3 is TGCAGTGCTAGAGATCGCGAGCCGCACACCTTC. It codes for CSARDREPHTF. The gene calls are TRBV20-1 and TRBJ1-2; D is ambiguous. The V end was cut by 0 bases, the J end by 12 bases, with 11 bases between. The CDR3 totals 11 residues. The germline V gene has CDR1 DFQATT and CDR2 SNEGSKA (reference sequence).

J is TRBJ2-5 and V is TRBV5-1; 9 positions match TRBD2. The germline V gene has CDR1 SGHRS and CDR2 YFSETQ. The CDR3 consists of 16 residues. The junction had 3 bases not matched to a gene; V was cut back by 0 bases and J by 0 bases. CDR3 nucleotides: TGCGCCAGCAGCTTGGGACTAGCGGCGTACCAAGAGACCCAGTACTTC. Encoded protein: CASSLGLAAYQETQYF.

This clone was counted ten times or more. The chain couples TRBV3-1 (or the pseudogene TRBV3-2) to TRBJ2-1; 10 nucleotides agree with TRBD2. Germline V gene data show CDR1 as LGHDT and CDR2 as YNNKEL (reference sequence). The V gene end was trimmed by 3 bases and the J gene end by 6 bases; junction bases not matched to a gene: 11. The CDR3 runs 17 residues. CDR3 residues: CASSHPAGGPISNEQFF. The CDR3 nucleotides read TGTGCCAGCAGCCACCCAGCGGGAGGGCCAATCTCCAATGAGCAGTTCTTC.

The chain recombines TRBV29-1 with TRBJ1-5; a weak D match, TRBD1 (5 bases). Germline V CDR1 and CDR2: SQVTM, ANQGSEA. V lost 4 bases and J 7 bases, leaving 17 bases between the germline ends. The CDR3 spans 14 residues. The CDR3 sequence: CSVANGARGQPQHF. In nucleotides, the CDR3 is TGCAGCGTTGCTAATGGGGCTCGGGGGCAGCCCCAGCATTTT.

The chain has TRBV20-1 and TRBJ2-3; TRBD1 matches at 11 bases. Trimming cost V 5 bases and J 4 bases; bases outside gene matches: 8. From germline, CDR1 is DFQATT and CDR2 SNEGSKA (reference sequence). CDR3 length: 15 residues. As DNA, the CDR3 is TGCAGTGCTGGTGGGACAGGGGGAGGATCAGATACGCAGTATTTT. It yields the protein CSAGGTGGGSDTQYF.

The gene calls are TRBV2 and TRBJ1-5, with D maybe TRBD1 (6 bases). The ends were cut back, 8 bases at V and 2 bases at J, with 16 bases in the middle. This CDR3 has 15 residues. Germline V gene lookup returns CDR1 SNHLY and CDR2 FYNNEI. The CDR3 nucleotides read TGTGCCAGCGTTGGTCAGGGGCACGGCAATCAGCCCCAGCATTTT. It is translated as CASVGQGHGNQPQHF.

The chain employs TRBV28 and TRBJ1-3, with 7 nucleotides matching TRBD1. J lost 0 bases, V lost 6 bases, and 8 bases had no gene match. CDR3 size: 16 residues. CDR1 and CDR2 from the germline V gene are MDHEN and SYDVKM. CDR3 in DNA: TGTGCCAGCAGCGAAGGGACAGAACTCTCTGGAAACACCATATATTTT. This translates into CASSEGTELSGNTIYF.